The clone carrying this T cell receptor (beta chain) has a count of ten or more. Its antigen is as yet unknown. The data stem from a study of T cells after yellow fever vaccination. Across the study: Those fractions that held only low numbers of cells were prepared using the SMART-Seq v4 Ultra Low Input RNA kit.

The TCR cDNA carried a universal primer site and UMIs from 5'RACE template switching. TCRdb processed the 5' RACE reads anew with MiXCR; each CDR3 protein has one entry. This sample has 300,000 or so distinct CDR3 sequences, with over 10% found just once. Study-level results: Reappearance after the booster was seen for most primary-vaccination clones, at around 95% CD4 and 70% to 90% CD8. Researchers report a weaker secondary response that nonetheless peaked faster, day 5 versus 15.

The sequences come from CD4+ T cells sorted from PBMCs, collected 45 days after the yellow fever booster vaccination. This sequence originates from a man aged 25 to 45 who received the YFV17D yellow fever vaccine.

CDR3 in amino acids: CASSWGQGNQPQHF. For the CDR3, the DNA is TGTGCCAGCAGTTGGGGACAGGGGAATCAGCCCCAGCATTTT. The genes are TRBV12-3 or TRBV12-4 and TRBJ1-5; 10 bases are a match to TRBD1. V dropped 4 bases and J dropped 4; count of bases not matched to a gene: 1. The CDR3 extends over 14 amino acids.